This entry is about one T cell receptor beta chain. This record belongs to a study of OX40 agonist ivuxolimab in advanced cancers. Trimming stripped 2 bases from V and 7 bases from J, with 9 bases between. The CDR3 extends over 13 amino acids. Germline V gene sequence: CDR1 SGHAT, CDR2 FQNNGV. Clones were sequenced by immunoSEQ multiplex PCR, and TCRdb holds only the in-frame ones, with some missing. The sample comprises 55,000 to 80,000 clones, 92% of which are singletons, and approximately 0.62% rests with the top ten. The clonotype was recovered from an adult with an advanced solid tumor such as melanoma, head and neck, liver or kidney cancer. The genes are TRBV11-2 and TRBJ2-1; D is possibly TRBD2 (5 bases). The sample here was CD4+ or CD8+ T cells sorted from blood, taken in a trial of the OX40 agonist ivuxolimab. DNA for the CDR3: TGTGCCAGCAGCTTAAATAGCGTAAATGAGCAGTTCTTC. The encoded protein is CASSLNSVNEQFF.